This TCR beta chain is drawn from a study of shared T cell receptors in the human thymus. Clones were sequenced by immunoSEQ multiplex PCR, and TCRdb holds only the in-frame ones, with some missing. This sample yields hundreds of thousands of clones, of which approximately 87% are seen a single time; about 0.0094% belongs to the top ten. Losses at the gene ends were 7 bases for V and 5 bases for J; bases not matched to a gene: 9. Germline lookup yields CDR1 MNHEY and CDR2 SMNVEV (reference sequence). The CDR3 is 14 amino acids. These data also formed part of another study, on human thymus T cells. That work adds: Resections were taken during corrective heart surgery, and the thymus tissue came from these. Among unrelated individuals, related research reported thymic repertoires that overlapped highly.

The sequencing input was thymocytes. This chain connects TRBV27 to TRBJ2-5, with 8 bases that match TRBD2. The receptor was derived from a boy in the first two years of life with a congenital heart defect. CDR3 DNA sequence: TGTGCCAGCACCCAGCGGGGGCAGACTGAGACCCAGTACTTC. Its translation: CASTQRGQTETQYF.